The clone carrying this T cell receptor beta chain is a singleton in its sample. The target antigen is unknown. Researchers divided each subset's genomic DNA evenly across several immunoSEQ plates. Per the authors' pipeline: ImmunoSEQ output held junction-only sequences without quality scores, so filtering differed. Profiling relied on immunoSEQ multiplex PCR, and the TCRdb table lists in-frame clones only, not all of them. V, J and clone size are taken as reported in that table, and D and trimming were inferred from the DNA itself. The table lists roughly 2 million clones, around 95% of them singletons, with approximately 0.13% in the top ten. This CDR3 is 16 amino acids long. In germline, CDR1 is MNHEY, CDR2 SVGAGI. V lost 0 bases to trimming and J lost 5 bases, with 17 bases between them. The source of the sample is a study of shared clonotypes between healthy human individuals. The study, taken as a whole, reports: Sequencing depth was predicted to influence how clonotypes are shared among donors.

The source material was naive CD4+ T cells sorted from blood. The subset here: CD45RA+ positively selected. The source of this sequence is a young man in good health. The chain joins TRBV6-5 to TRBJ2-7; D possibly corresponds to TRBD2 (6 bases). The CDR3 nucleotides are TGTGCCAGCAGTTACTCAACACCCCGGGAGTCTCACGAGCAGTACTTC. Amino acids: CASSYSTPRESHEQYF.